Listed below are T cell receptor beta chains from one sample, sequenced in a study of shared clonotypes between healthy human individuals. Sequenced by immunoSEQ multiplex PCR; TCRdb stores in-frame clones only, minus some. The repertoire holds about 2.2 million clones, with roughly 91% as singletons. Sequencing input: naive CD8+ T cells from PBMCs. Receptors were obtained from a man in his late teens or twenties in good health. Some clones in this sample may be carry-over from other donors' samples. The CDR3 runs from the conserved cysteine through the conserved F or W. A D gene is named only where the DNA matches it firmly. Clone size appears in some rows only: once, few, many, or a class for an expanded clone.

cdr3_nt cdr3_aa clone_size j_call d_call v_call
TGTGCCAGCAGCCATTCGACCGCCCTCAATAATGAGCAGTTCTTC CASSHSTALNNEQFF - TRBJ2-1 - TRBV16
TGTGCCAGCAGTCACGGGGACCCTGCGAGCAATGAGCAGTTCTTC CASSHGDPASNEQFF once TRBJ2-1 - TRBV27
TGTGCCAGCAGGGCCCCACAGGGTGCTGAAGCTTTCTTT CASRAPQGAEAFF - TRBJ1-1 - TRBV9
TGTGCCAGCAGCTCCTATCGGGGGTACACTGAAGCTTTCTTT CASSSYRGYTEAFF once TRBJ1-1 - TRBV5-4
TGTGCCAGCAGGCGGGACTATAGCACAGATACGCAGTATTTT CASRRDYSTDTQYF - TRBJ2-3 TRBD2 TRBV28
TGCGCCAGCAGTGAGTCCCTACGATCCCCGACCCAGTACTTC CASSESLRSPTQYF once TRBJ2-5 - TRBV10-1
TGTGCCAGCAGCTTAGTAAGCGTCCCACCTGACATTCAGTACTTC CASSLVSVPPDIQYF few TRBJ2-4 - TRBV7-2
TGCGCCAGCAGCGGCTGGACAGGGGCAAAAGCTTTCTTT CASSGWTGAKAFF - TRBJ1-1 TRBD1 TRBV5-1
TGTGCCAGCAGCCAACTAGCGGGAGTTTACAATGAGCAGTTCTTC CASSQLAGVYNEQFF - TRBJ2-1 TRBD2 TRBV7-2
TGTGCCAGCAGCGGGGAGGGAACAAGGGGCTACACCTTC CASSGEGTRGYTF - TRBJ1-2 - TRBV9
TGCGCCAGCACGCCACAGGGGATCAACACTGAAGCTTTCTTT CASTPQGINTEAFF - TRBJ1-1 TRBD1 TRBV4-1
TGTGCCAGTAGTGTATGGGACAGCTTCCGAGGAGAAGCTTTCTTT CASSVWDSFRGEAFF - TRBJ1-1 TRBD1 TRBV19
TGTGCCAGCAGTTTTGGAGGGAGGGCCTACGAGCAGTACTTC CASSFGGRAYEQYF - TRBJ2-7 TRBD2 TRBV27
TGTGCCAGCAGCTTAGGCCTAATAATCGATCCCGATTTACCTATGAGCACAGATACGCAGTATTTT CASSLGLIIDPDLPMSTDTQYF - TRBJ2-3 - TRBV13
TGTGCCAGCAGTTTAAGGGACAGAAATCAGCCCCAGCATTTT CASSLRDRNQPQHF - TRBJ1-5 TRBD1 TRBV27
TGCGCCAGCAGCGGGGGCTGGGGAATGGACACTGAAGCTTTCTTT CASSGGWGMDTEAFF - TRBJ1-1 - TRBV5-1
TGTGCCAGCAGTTTCCTTAGCGGGAGCTCCTACAATGAGCAGTTCTTC CASSFLSGSSYNEQFF - TRBJ2-1 TRBD2 TRBV27
TGTGCCTGCCTCCTAGGGGTTAGCGAGCAGTACTTC CACLLGVSEQYF - TRBJ2-7 - TRBV30
TGTGCCAGCAGTTCCCACTGGGTCAGGGATCAGCCCCAGCATTTT CASSSHWVRDQPQHF - TRBJ1-5 - TRBV27
TGTGCCAGCAATCTCCAGTCCTACGAGCAGTACTTC CASNLQSYEQYF once TRBJ2-7 - TRBV2
TGTGCCAGCAGCTTAGCGCTGGGACTAGCGCGCCAAGAGACCCAGTACTTC CASSLALGLARQETQYF - TRBJ2-5 TRBD2 TRBV7-9
TGTGCCAGCAGCTTGTCAACATTTAACACCGGGGAGCTGTTTTTT CASSLSTFNTGELFF - TRBJ2-2 - TRBV5-6
TGTGCCAGCAGTTTACAACAGATGAACACTGAAGCTTTCTTT CASSLQQMNTEAFF - TRBJ1-1 - TRBV27
TGTGCCAGCAGCCCCCTCCGGGCCGACCCCCGGAGTGAGCAGTTCTTC CASSPLRADPRSEQFF - TRBJ2-1 - TRBV5-6
TGCGCCAGCAGCCAATCGGTGCGACAAGGAGATACGCAGTATTTT CASSQSVRQGDTQYF - TRBJ2-3 - TRBV4-3
TGTGCCAGCAACGAAGGGACTAGCGCCGGCGATGAGCAGTTCTTC CASNEGTSAGDEQFF - TRBJ2-1 TRBD2 TRBV28
TGTGCCAGCAGCTTAGGGAAAGATACGCAGTATTTT CASSLGKDTQYF once TRBJ2-3 - TRBV13
TGTGCCAGCAGTTTAAAGGGAAACTATGGCTACACCTTC CASSLKGNYGYTF - TRBJ1-2 - TRBV27
TGCGCCAGCAGCCAAGATATGAGGGAGCTGTTTTTT CASSQDMRELFF - TRBJ2-2 - TRBV4-3
TGCAGCGTCACGACTAGCGCACCGACCACAGATACGCAGTATTTT CSVTTSAPTTDTQYF - TRBJ2-3 TRBD2 TRBV29-1
TGCAGCGTTGCCCCTAGTCTAACGCAGTATTTT CSVAPSLTQYF - TRBJ2-3 - TRBV29-1
TGTGCCAGCAGTACCGGACTAGCCCCGTTCTTC CASSTGLAPFF - TRBJ2-1 TRBD2 TRBV27